This T cell receptor (beta chain) originates from a study of cytotoxic CD8 clonotypes in ibrutinib-treated CLL. Study conclusions and caveats: Having risen at ibrutinib response, clonality had fallen back toward baseline by progression. In comparison with age-matched healthy donors, baseline clonality was higher and tracked circulating CD8+ T-cell counts.

T cells were sequenced at a targeted depth of 1 in 200,000 to 1 in 1 million. Clones were read by immunoSEQ multiplex PCR, and TCRdb kept only the in-frame ones, dropping some. The table includes 150,000 to 200,000 clones, around nine tenths detected once. V was cut by 8 bases and J by 8 bases, with 16 bases left in between. CDR3 size: 13 residues. Germline CDR1 SGHTA, CDR2 FQGNSA. A remark on this clone: Its specificity is unknown.

This sequence originates from a human donor with chronic lymphocytic leukemia. The input for sequencing was PBMCs, taken at disease progression, from a patient treated with ibrutinib. V is TRBV7-2 and J is TRBJ2-1, with a possible D match to TRBD1 (6 bases). The CDR3 coding sequence is TGTGCCAGCGGTGCGTTCGAGGGGGATGAGCAGTTCTTC. It is translated as CASGAFEGDEQFF.